This T cell receptor beta chain stems from a study of T cell responses to AZD1222 COVID-19 vaccine. Of note for this clone: Its antigen is currently unknown.

Sequencing used immunoSEQ multiplex PCR; TCRdb keeps in-frame clones, though not all of them. This sample has 92,000 or so clones; around nine tenths occur once, and the top ten carry around 6%. The V end lost 2 bases, the J end lost 2 bases, and 16 bases lay between the germline ends. The germline gives CDR1 SEHNR, CDR2 FQNEAQ (reference sequence). This CDR3 is 16 amino acids long. Study results and limitations: The peak T cell response came first, and repertoires were sampled only after it. Within unmutated variant regions lay the reported targets of nearly half of spike-specific TCRs. At 160-218 and 743-854, vaccine-associated CD4 TCRs were dominant, and they spanned spike.

The receptor was isolated from an adult who received the AZD1222 COVID-19 vaccine. Sequencing was performed on peripheral blood, taken 28 days after the second AZD1222 dose. The chain employs TRBV7-9 and TRBJ2-7, with D perhaps assigned TRBD1 or TRBD2 (5 bases each). The CDR3 reads CASSLNPRDGAYEQYF. In DNA, the CDR3 is TGTGCCAGCAGCTTAAATCCGAGGGACGGAGCCTACGAGCAGTACTTC.